This TCR beta chain was sequenced during a study of cytomegalovirus exposure and HLA in healthy donors. Across the study: Previous work identified roughly 120 million unique TCR beta sequences from around 200 million T cells. Broader study findings: In a later analysis, DRB1 alleles had the most associated TCRs; HLA-C alleles the fewest. The study designated 150 or so TCR beta chains cytomegalovirus-associated.

PCR primers comprised 60 Vbeta and 13 Jbeta primers. TCRdb's table, derived via immunoSEQ multiplex PCR, lists solely in-frame clones and lacks some. The sample has 140,000 or so clones; 80% to 85% are singletons. Germline V gene lookup returns CDR1 PRHDT and CDR2 FYEKMQ (reference sequence). V shed 5 bases and J 4 bases; nucleotides not matched to a gene: 14. The CDR3 loop spans 16 amino acids. Note on this clone: What it recognizes is unknown.

Each of the donors was a healthy bone marrow donor. Sequencing used PBMCs. The sequence came from a woman under 40 in good health and CMV-seronegative. The chain employs TRBV13 and TRBJ2-7, with 7 bases fitting TRBD2. The CDR3 bases are TGTGCCAGCAGCCTCTCATTTGCGGGAGAAAGGTACGAGCAGTACTTC. Its protein product is CASSLSFAGERYEQYF.